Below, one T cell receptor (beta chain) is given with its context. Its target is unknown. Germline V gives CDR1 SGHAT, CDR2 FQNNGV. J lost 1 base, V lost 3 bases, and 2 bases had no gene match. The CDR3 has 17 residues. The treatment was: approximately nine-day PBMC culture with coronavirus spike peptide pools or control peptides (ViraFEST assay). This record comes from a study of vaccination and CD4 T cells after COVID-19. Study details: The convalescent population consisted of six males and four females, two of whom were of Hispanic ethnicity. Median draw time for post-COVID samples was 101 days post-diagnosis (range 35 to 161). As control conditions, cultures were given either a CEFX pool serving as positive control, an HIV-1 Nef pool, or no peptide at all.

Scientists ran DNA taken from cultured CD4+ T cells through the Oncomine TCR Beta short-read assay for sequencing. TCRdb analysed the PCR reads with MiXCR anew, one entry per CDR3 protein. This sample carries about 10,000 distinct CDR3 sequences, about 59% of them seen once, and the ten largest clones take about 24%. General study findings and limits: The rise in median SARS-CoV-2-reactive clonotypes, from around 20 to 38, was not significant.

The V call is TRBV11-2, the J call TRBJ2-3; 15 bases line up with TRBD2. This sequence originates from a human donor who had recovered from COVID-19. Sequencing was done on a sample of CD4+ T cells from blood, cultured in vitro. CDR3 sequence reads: CASSLGLAGGGTDTQYF. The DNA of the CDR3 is TGTGCCAGCAGCTTGGGACTAGCGGGAGGTGGCACAGATACGCAGTATTTT.